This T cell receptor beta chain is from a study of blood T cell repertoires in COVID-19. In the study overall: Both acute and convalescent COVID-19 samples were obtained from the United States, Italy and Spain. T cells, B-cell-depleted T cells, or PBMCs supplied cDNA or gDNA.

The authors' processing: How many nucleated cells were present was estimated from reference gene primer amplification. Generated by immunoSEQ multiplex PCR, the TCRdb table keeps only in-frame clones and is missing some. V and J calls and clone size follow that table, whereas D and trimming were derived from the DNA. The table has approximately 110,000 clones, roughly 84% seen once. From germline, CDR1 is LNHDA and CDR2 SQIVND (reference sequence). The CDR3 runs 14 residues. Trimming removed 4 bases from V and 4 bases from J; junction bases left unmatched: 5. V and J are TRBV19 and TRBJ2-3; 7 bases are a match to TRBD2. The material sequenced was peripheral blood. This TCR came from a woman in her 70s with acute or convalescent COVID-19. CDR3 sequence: CASSRTRSSDTQYF. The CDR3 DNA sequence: TGTGCCAGTAGTAGGACTAGATCCTCAGATACGCAGTATTTT.